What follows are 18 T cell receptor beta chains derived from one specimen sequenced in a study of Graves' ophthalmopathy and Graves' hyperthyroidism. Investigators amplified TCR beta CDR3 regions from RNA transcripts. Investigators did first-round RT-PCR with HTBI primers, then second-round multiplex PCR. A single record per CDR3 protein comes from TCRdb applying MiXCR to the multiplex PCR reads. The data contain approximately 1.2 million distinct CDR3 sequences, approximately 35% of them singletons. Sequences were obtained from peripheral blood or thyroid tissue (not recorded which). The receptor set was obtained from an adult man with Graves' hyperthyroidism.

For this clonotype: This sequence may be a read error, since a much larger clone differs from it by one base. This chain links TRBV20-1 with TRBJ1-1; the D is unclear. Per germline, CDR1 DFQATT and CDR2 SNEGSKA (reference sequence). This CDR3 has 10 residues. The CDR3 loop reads CSARQQRALF. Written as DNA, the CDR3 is TGCAGTGCCCGTCAACAGCGAGCTCTCTTT.

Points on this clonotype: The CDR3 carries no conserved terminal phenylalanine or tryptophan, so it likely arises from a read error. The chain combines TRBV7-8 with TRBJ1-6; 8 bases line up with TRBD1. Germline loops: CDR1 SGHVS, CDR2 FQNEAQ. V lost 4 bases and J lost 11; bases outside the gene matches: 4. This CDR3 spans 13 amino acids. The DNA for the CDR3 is TGTGCCAGCAGCTCCGGACAGGGTACACCCCTCCACTCT. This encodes CASSSGQGTPLHS.

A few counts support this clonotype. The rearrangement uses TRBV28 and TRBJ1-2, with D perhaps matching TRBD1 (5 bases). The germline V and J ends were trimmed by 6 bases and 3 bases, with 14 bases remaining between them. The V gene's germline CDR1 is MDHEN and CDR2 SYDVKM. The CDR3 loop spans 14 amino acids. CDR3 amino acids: CASSQGSSDYGYTF. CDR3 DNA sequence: TGTGCCAGCAGCCAGGGTTCCAGCGACTATGGCTACACCTTC.

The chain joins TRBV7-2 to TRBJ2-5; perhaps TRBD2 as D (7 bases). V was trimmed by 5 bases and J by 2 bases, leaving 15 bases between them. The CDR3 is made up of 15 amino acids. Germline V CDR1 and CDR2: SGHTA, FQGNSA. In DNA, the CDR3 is TGTGCCAGCAGCCAAAACGGGGGGCCACAAGAGACCCAGTACTTC. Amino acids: CASSQNGGPQETQYF.

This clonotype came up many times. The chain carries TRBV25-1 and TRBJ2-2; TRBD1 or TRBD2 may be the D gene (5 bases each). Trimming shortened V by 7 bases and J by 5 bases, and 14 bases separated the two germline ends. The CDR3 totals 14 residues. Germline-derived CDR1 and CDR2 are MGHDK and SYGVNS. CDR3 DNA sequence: TGTGCCAGCACCCCGGGACCAGGTACCGGGGAGCTGTTTTTT. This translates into CASTPGPGTGELFF.

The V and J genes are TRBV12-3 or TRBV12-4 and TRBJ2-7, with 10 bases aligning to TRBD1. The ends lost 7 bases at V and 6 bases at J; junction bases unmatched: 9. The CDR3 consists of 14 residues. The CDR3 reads CASKRTGGEVEQYF. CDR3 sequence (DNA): TGTGCCAGCAAGAGGACAGGGGGAGAAGTCGAGCAGTACTTC.

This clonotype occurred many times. CDR3 DNA: TGTGCCAGCAGCGAACAGGGGAGCAGAGGTGAAAAACTGTTTTTT. It codes for CASSEQGSRGEKLFF. V and J are TRBV7-2 and TRBJ1-4; TRBD1 agrees at 7 bases. This CDR3 is built from 15 residues. Germline lookup yields CDR1 SGHTA and CDR2 FQGNSA. Trimming at V came to 5 bases and at J to 7 bases, leaving 10 bases not matched to a gene.

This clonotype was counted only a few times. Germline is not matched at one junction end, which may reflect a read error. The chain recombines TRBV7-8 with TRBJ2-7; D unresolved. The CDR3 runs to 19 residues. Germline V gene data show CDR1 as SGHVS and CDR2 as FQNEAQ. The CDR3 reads CASSQEEGGLAVIPYEQYF. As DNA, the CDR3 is TGCGCCAGCAGCCAAGAGGAAGGCGGTCTTGCGGTAATCCCCTACGAGCAGTACTTC.

The CDR3 region is CASSLILAGEETQYF. CDR3 bases: TGCGCCAGCAGCTTAATACTAGCGGGAGAAGAGACCCAGTACTTC. The chain recombines TRBV5-1 with TRBJ2-5; TRBD2 matches at 11 bases. The CDR3 is 15 amino acids. The germline V gene encodes CDR1 SGHRS and CDR2 YFSETQ. Germline trimming cut 2 bases from V and 3 bases from J; bases unmatched to any gene: 3. The variable domain in full, completed from reference TRBV5-1 and TRBJ2-5, reads KAGVTQTPRYLIKTRGQQVTLSCSPISGHRSVSWYQQTPGQGLQFLFEYFSETQRNKGNFPGRFSGRQFSNSRSEMNVSTLELGDSALYLCASSLILAGEETQYFGPGTRLLVL.

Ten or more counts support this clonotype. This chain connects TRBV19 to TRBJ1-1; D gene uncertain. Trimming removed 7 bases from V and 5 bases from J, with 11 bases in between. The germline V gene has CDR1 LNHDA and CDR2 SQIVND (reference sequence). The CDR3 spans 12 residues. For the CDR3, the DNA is TGTGCCAGTATTAGTACTTCGACTGAAGCTTTCTTT. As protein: CASISTSTEAFF.

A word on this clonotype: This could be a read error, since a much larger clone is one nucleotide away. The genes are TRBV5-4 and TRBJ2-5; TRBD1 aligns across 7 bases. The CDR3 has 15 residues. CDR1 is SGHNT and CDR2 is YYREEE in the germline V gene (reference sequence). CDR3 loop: CASGLVGTAQETQYF. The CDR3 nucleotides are TGTGCCAGCGGCTTGGTGGGGACAGCACAAGAGACCCAGTACTTC. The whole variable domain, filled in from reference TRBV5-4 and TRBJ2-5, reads ETGVTQSPTHLIKTRGQQVTLRCSSQSGHNTVSWYQQALGQGPQFIFQYYREEENGRGNFPPRFSGLQFPNYSSELNVNALELDDSALYLCASGLVGTAQETQYFGPGTRLLVL.

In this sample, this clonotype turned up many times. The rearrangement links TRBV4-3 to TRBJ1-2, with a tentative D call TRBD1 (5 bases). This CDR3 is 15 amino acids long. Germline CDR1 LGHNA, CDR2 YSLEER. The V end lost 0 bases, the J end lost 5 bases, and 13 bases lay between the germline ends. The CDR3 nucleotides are TGCGCCAGCAGCCAAGATTTAGAGGGGAAGTATGGCTACACCTTC. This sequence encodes CASSQDLEGKYGYTF.

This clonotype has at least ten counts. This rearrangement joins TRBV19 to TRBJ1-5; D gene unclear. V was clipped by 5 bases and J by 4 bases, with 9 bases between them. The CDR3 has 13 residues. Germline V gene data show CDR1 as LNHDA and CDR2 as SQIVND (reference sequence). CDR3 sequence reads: CASSFALNQPQHF. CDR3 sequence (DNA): TGTGCCAGTAGTTTCGCCCTTAATCAGCCCCAGCATTTT.

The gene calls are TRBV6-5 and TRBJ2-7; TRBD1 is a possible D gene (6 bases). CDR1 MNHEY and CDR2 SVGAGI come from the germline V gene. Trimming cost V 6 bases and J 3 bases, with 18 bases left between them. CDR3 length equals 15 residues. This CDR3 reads CASSSTSGQGYEQYF. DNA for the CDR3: TGTGCCAGCAGCTCGACCTCGGGACAAGGCTACGAGCAGTACTTC.

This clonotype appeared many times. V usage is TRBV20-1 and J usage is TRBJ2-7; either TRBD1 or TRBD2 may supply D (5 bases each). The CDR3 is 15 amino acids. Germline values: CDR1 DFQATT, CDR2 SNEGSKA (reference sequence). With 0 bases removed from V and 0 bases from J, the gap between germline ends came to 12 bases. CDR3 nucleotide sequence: TGCAGTGCTAGAGATCCTGGGGGAAGCTCCTACGAGCAGTACTTC. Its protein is CSARDPGGSSYEQYF.

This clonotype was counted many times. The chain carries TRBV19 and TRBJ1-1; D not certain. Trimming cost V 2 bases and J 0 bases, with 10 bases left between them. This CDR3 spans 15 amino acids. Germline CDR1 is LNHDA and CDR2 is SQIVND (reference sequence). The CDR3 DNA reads TGTGCCAGTAGTATAAGGATCGGCATGAACACTGAAGCTTTCTTT. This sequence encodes CASSIRIGMNTEAFF.

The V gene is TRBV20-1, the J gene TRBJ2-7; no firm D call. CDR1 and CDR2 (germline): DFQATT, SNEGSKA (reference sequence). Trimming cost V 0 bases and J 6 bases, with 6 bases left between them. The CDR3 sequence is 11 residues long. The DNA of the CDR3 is TGCAGTGCTAGAGATGATTCCGAGCAGTACTTC. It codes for CSARDDSEQYF.

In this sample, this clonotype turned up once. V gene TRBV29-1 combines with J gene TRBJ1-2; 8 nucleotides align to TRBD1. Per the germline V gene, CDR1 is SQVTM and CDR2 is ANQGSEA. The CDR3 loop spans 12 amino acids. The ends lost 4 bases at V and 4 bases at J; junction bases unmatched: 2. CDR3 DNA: TGCAGCGTTGTTACAGGGGGCTATGGCTACACCTTC. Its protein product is CSVVTGGYGYTF.